This entry lists 19 T cell receptor beta chains sequenced from one sample in a study of T cell clonotyping in hematopoietic cell transplantation. Regarding time point: recipient sample about 28 days before transplant, after cytoreduction. The assay was immunoSEQ multiplex PCR, and TCRdb's table has in-frame clones only and misses some. The sample holds 50,000 or so clones, about four fifths seen once. Sequenced here: peripheral blood mononuclear cells, sampled before stem cell transplant. These receptors were collected from a man in his 60s with myelodysplastic syndrome. Some clones in this sample may be carry-over from other donors' samples.

The CDR3 bases are TGTGCCAGTACTACAACAGGGGATAATCAGCCCCAGCATTTT. Translated, it gives CASTTTGDNQPQHF. The rearrangement links TRBV19 to TRBJ1-5, with 7 bases that match TRBD1. The CDR3 has 14 residues. The V gene's germline CDR1 is LNHDA and CDR2 SQIVND (reference sequence). The J segment lost 4 bases and the V segment lost 7 bases, leaving 7 bases of the junction unmatched.

This clone was seen a single time. The chain joins TRBV29-1 to TRBJ1-1; D is possibly TRBD1 (6 bases). V lost 7 bases, J lost 0 bases, and 15 bases lay in between. This CDR3 spans 14 amino acids. CDR1 and CDR2 from the germline V gene are SQVTM and ANQGSEA. In DNA, the CDR3 is TGCAGCGCGGAGGGGGGGTACTTGAACACTGAAGCTTTCTTT. Encoded protein: CSAEGGYLNTEAFF. Looking up the rest from reference TRBV29-1 and TRBJ1-1 gives the full variable domain: SAVISQKPSRDICQRGTSLTIQCQVDSQVTMMFWYRQQPGQSLTLIATANQGSEATYESGFVIDKFPISRPNLTFSTLTVSNMSPEDSSIYLCSAEGGYLNTEAFFGQGTRLTVV.

This chain uses TRBV7-2 with TRBJ2-7; 9 bases agree with TRBD2. Germline loops: CDR1 SGHTA, CDR2 FQGNSA. The CDR3 loop spans 14 amino acids. With V trimmed by 3 bases and J by 4 bases, 4 bases remained unmatched. CDR3 nucleotides: TGTGCCAGCAGCTTCGGGCGGGGGGGGTACGAGCAGTACTTC. This translates into CASSFGRGGYEQYF.

J is TRBJ2-2 and V is TRBV29-1; 10 nucleotides line up with TRBD2. Germline loops: CDR1 SQVTM, CDR2 ANQGSEA. J was trimmed by 2 bases and V by 1 base; bases with no gene match: 10. The CDR3 consists of 18 residues. This CDR3 is CSVEASSGSFDNTGELFF. The DNA for the CDR3 is TGCAGCGTTGAAGCCTCTAGCGGGAGCTTCGATAACACCGGGGAGCTGTTTTTT.

The chain uses TRBV11-2 and TRBJ2-5; no clear D. This CDR3 has 14 amino acids. Deletions cut 1 base from V and 5 bases from J, with 11 bases between. CDR1 SGHAT and CDR2 FQNNGV come from the germline V gene. CDR3 bases: TGTGCCAGCAGCTTAGGCCGGAATCGGGAGACCCAGTACTTC. It yields the protein CASSLGRNRETQYF.

This clone is a singleton in its sample. This chain uses TRBV5-4 with TRBJ2-7; possibly TRBD1 or TRBD2 for D (5 bases each). Germline values: CDR1 SGHNT, CDR2 YYREEE (reference sequence). CDR3 length: 18 amino acids. V was trimmed by 0 bases and J by 0 bases, leaving 19 bases between them. This chain's CDR3 is CASSLGGTSRSISYEQYF. The CDR3 DNA is TGTGCCAGCAGCTTGGGGGGGACGTCTCGATCGATCTCCTACGAGCAGTACTTC.

The rearrangement links TRBV28 to TRBJ2-2; D possibly corresponds to TRBD2 (7 bases). This CDR3 comprises 14 residues. V was trimmed by 7 bases and J by 3 bases, leaving 12 bases between them. Germline-derived CDR1 and CDR2 are MDHEN and SYDVKM. Written as DNA, the CDR3 is TGTGCCAGCAATCCGGGGGGCTACACCGGGGAGCTGTTTTTT. Translating it yields CASNPGGYTGELFF.

The chain carries TRBV7-9 and TRBJ1-4, with 7 nucleotides matching TRBD1. The V gene end was trimmed by 6 bases and the J gene end by 5 bases; junction bases not matched to a gene: 9. CDR1 and CDR2 (germline): SEHNR, FQNEAQ (reference sequence). The CDR3 spans 15 residues. CDR3 coding DNA: TGTGCCAGCAGACAACAGGGGACCTCGAATGAAAAACTGTTTTTT. It yields the protein CASRQQGTSNEKLFF.

The chain joins TRBV11-2 to TRBJ2-3; tentative D call: TRBD2 (5 bases). The V gene lost 3 bases and the J gene lost 5 bases, with 15 bases spanning the gap. The V gene's germline CDR1 is SGHAT and CDR2 FQNNGV. This CDR3 comprises 15 residues. CDR3 coding DNA: TGTGCCAGCAGCTTGGTTGGGAGAACGGGAGATACGCAGTATTTT. This encodes CASSLVGRTGDTQYF. Together with reference TRBV11-2 and TRBJ2-3, the CDR3 gives the full variable domain: EAGVAQSPRYKIIEKRQSVAFWCNPISGHATLYWYQQILGQGPKLLIQFQNNGVVDDSQLPKDRFSAERLKGVDSTLKIQPAKLEDSAVYLCASSLVGRTGDTQYFGPGTRLTVL.

The chain carries TRBV30 and TRBJ2-4, with D unclear. The CDR3 contains 14 residues. The ends were cut back, 0 bases at V and 4 bases at J, with 10 bases in the middle. Germline V gene lookup returns CDR1 GTSNPN and CDR2 SVGIG (reference sequence). The CDR3 reads CAWSVSGAKNIQYF. The DNA for the CDR3 is TGTGCCTGGAGTGTATCGGGCGCGAAAAACATTCAGTACTTC.

This clone appeared a few times. The gene calls are TRBV5-5 and TRBJ2-3; D might be TRBD1 (6 bases). The ends were cut back, 3 bases at V and 4 bases at J, with 15 bases in the middle. This CDR3 has 15 residues. The V gene's germline CDR1 is SGHKS and CDR2 YYEKEE (reference sequence). DNA of the CDR3: TGTGCCAGCAGCTGGGGACAAAATTTCGCAGATACGCAGTATTTT. Its translation is CASSWGQNFADTQYF.

This sequence joins TRBV7-6 and TRBJ2-2; 10 bases match TRBD1. The length of the CDR3 is 15 residues. The V and J ends lost 6 bases and 3 bases, in that order; junction bases with no gene match: 4. The V gene's germline CDR1 is SGHVS and CDR2 FNYEAQ. For the CDR3, the DNA is TGTGCCAGCAGTCTCGGGACAGGGGACACCGGGGAGCTGTTTTTT. Translated: CASSLGTGDTGELFF.

V is TRBV7-2 and J is TRBJ2-7; 7 bases are shared with TRBD1. J gave up 7 bases and V 5 bases, and 11 bases lay outside the gene matches. This CDR3 spans 14 amino acids. Germline V lookup: CDR1 SGHTA, CDR2 FQGNSA. The CDR3 nucleotides are TGTGCCAGCAGCATCGGACAGGCCGGGGAGGAGCAGTACTTC. Translated: CASSIGQAGEEQYF.

This clone was observed a single time. The chain is built from TRBV27 and TRBJ2-7; no clear D. V gave up 5 bases and J gave up 2 bases, with 13 bases separating them. The CDR3 totals 14 residues. Germline CDR1 and CDR2: MNHEY and SMNVEV (reference sequence). The CDR3 here is CASSQSWSTYEQYF. The CDR3 DNA sequence: TGTGCCAGCAGTCAAAGCTGGTCAACCTACGAGCAGTACTTC.

The genes are TRBV11-2 and TRBJ1-1; D is unclear. This CDR3 region has 11 residues. Germline assignment: CDR1 SGHAT and CDR2 FQNNGV. Trimming removed 3 bases at V and 4 bases at J, with 3 bases between. This CDR3 is CASSFSTEAFF. In DNA, the CDR3 is TGTGCCAGCAGCTTTTCCACTGAAGCTTTCTTT.

This chain links TRBV7-8 with TRBJ2-2; D unresolved. CDR3 size: 14 residues. Germline CDR1 and CDR2: SGHVS and FQNEAQ. The V end was cut by 3 bases, the J end by 4 bases, with 9 bases between. This CDR3 is CASSFGRRTGELFF. CDR3 bases: TGTGCCAGCAGCTTCGGCAGACGCACCGGGGAGCTGTTTTTT.

The genes are TRBV2 and TRBJ1-3, with a tentative D call TRBD1 (5 bases). Germline V lookup: CDR1 SNHLY, CDR2 FYNNEI. This CDR3 has 14 residues. V was pared by 5 bases and J by 2 bases, with 10 bases between. CDR3 DNA sequence: TGTGCCAGCAGTCACGACAGAGCTGGAAACACCATATATTTT. Translated, it gives CASSHDRAGNTIYF.

This clone was detected a few times. This chain uses TRBV7-6 with TRBJ2-5; 10 bases map to TRBD2. Germline V gene sequence: CDR1 SGHVS, CDR2 FNYEAQ. This CDR3 comprises 16 residues. J gave up 3 bases and V 5 bases, and 9 bases lay outside the gene matches. The CDR3 DNA is TGTGCCAGCAGCATAAGCGGGGGGGCAGCTAAAGAGACCCAGTACTTC. Translation: CASSISGGAAKETQYF. The variable domain in full, completed from reference TRBV7-6 and TRBJ2-5, reads GAGVSQSPRYKVTKRGQDVALRCDPISGHVSLYWYRQALGQGPEFLTYFNYEAQQDKSGLPNDRFSAERPEGSISTLTIQRTEQRDSAMYRCASSISGGAAKETQYFGPGTRLLVL.

The chain couples TRBV6-5 to TRBJ1-1; D unresolved. The V gene lost 2 bases and the J gene lost 3 bases, with 16 bases spanning the gap. From germline, CDR1 is MNHEY and CDR2 SVGAGI. The CDR3 extends over 16 amino acids. DNA for the CDR3: TGTGCCAGCAGTTACGGCTCCGGGCTGATTCACACTGAAGCTTTCTTT. This gives the protein CASSYGSGLIHTEAFF.